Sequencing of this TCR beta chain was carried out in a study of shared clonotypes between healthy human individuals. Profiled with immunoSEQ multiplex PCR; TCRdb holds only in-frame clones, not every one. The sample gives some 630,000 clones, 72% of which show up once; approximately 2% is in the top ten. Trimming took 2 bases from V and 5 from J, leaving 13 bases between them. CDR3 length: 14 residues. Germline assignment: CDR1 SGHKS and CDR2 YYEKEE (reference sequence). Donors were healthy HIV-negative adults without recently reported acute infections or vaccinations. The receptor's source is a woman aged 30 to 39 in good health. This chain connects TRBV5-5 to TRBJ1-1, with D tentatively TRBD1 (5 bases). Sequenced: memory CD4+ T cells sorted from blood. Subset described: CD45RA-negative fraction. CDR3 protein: CASSFWGGETEAFF. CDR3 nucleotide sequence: TGTGCCAGCAGCTTTTGGGGCGGGGAGACTGAAGCTTTCTTT.